This T cell receptor (beta chain) comes out of a study of cytomegalovirus exposure and HLA in healthy donors. In the PCR, 60 Vbeta and 13 Jbeta primers were used. The protocol was immunoSEQ multiplex PCR, while the TCRdb copy is restricted to in-frame clones and leaves out a portion. Here the sample spans approximately 100,000 clones, 80% to 85% being singletons. The sample holds one count of this clone. The receptor comes from a man in his forties or fifties in good health and CMV-seronegative. Input material: PBMCs.

The CDR3, as DNA: TGTGCCAGCAGCTTAAGGGCTCGCGGGGAGGGTGAGCAGTTCTTC. Its translation is CASSLRARGEGEQFF. The chain is built from TRBV7-6 and TRBJ2-1; TRBD2 agrees at 7 bases. The CDR3 sequence is 15 residues long. The trim removed 2 bases at V and 9 bases at J, leaving 10 bases unmatched. CDR1 and CDR2 from the germline V gene are SGHVS and FNYEAQ.